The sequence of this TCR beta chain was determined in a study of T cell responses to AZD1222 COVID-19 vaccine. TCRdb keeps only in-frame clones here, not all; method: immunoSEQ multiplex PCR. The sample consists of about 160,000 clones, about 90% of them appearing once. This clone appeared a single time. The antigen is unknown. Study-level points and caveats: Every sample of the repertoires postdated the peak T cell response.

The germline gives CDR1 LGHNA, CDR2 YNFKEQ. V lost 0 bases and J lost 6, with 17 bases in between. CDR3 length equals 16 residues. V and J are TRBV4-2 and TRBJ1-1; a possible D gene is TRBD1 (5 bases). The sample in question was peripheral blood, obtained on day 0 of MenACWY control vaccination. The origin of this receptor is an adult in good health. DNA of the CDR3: TGTGCCAGCAGCCAAGAGGAGGGGTTGTTTGTCCCTGAAGCTTTCTTT. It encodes CASSQEEGLFVPEAFF.